The 15 T cell receptor beta chains below all came from one sample that was sequenced in a study of shared clonotypes between healthy human individuals. CD8 cells classed as naive were CD45RO-negative and positively selected for CCR7, excluding terminally differentiated effector memory CD45RA+ cells. The protocol was immunoSEQ multiplex PCR, while the TCRdb copy is restricted to in-frame clones and leaves out a portion. The sample carries roughly 2 million clones, about 95% recorded once. Sequencing input: naive CD8+ T cells sorted from blood. The source is a young man in good health.

The chain couples TRBV11-2 to TRBJ2-7; 8 bases are a match to TRBD2. Germline CDR1 reads SGHAT; CDR2 reads FQNNGV. The CDR3 consists of 17 residues. V shed 0 bases and J 3 bases; nucleotides not matched to a gene: 10. CDR3 protein: CASSLDLSASGRYEQYF. The CDR3 DNA follows: TGTGCCAGCAGCTTAGATCTATCGGCTAGCGGGCGCTACGAGCAGTACTTC.

As regards this clone: The sample carries other DNA sequences with the same CDR3. The chain is built from TRBV9 and TRBJ2-1, with D tentatively TRBD2 (6 bases). Germline CDR1 SGDLS, CDR2 YYNGEE. The CDR3 is 16 amino acids. Trimming took off 0 bases at V and 0 bases at J, with 10 bases between the two ends. The CDR3 is CASSVGSGSSYNEQFF. The CDR3 DNA follows: TGTGCCAGCAGCGTAGGATCCGGGAGCTCCTACAATGAGCAGTTCTTC.

The CDR3 nucleotides read TGTGCCAGCAGCCCAGACTACGCCCAGATGGATGAGCAGTTCTTC. Amino acid sequence: CASSPDYAQMDEQFF. This chain connects TRBV11-2 to TRBJ2-1; D may be TRBD2 (5 bases). V gave up 5 bases and J gave up 8 bases, with 19 bases separating them. This CDR3 has 15 amino acids. Germline CDR1 SGHAT, CDR2 FQNNGV. The variable domain in full, with the rest retrieved from reference TRBV11-2 and TRBJ2-1, is EAGVAQSPRYKIIEKRQSVAFWCNPISGHATLYWYQQILGQGPKLLIQFQNNGVVDDSQLPKDRFSAERLKGVDSTLKIQPAKLEDSAVYLCASSPDYAQMDEQFFGPGTRLTVL.

The CDR3 spells CASGFPPFYEQYF. CDR3 in DNA: TGTGCTAGTGGTTTCCCCCCCTTTTACGAGCAGTACTTC. The chain couples TRBV12-5 to TRBJ2-7; D is undetermined. In germline, CDR1 is LGHNT, CDR2 FRNRAP. The germline V and J ends were trimmed by 3 bases and 4 bases, with 10 bases remaining between them. The CDR3 spans 13 residues.

This chain uses TRBV13 with TRBJ2-1; 10 nucleotides align to TRBD2. CDR1 and CDR2 from the germline V gene are PRHDT and FYEKMQ (reference sequence). The V segment lost 3 bases and the J segment 3 bases; nucleotides outside the gene matches: 11. The CDR3 length is 18 residues. CDR3: CASSLVLAGEVFYNEQFF. The CDR3 DNA reads as TGTGCCAGCAGCTTGGTCCTAGCGGGAGAGGTTTTCTACAATGAGCAGTTCTTC.

This sequence joins TRBV4-1 and TRBJ1-2; D unclear. V was trimmed by 0 bases and J by 8 bases, leaving 10 bases between them. Germline V gene data show CDR1 as MGHRA and CDR2 as YSYEKL. The CDR3 loop spans 13 amino acids. The CDR3 region has the DNA TGCGCCAGCAGCCAAGATCGGGAGACGGGCTACACCTTC. Translated, it gives CASSQDRETGYTF.

The J gene is TRBJ2-5, the V gene TRBV7-9; 9 nucleotides match TRBD1. This CDR3 contains 17 residues. The germline CDR1 and CDR2 sequences are SEHNR and FQNEAQ (reference sequence). V lost 5 bases to trimming and J lost 4 bases; unmatched junction nucleotides: 14. In nucleotides, the CDR3 is TGTGCCAGCAGCCCGCCGGGGACAGGGAATAGGGGAGAGACCCAGTACTTC. It yields the protein CASSPPGTGNRGETQYF.

This rearrangement joins TRBV6-5 to TRBJ2-2, with D perhaps matching TRBD1 (6 bases). The V end lost 6 bases, the J end lost 6 bases, and 17 bases lay between the germline ends. The CDR3 has 15 residues. Germline CDR1 and CDR2: MNHEY and SVGAGI. CDR3 nucleotides: TGTGCCAGCAGCCTATTAGGACAGTCCCCCGGGGAGCTGTTTTTT. As protein: CASSLLGQSPGELFF.

The chain couples TRBV25-1 to TRBJ1-2, with D unclear. The CDR3 covers 13 residues. The V and J ends lost 5 bases and 4 bases respectively, with 11 bases between them. From germline, CDR1 is MGHDK and CDR2 SYGVNS. CDR3: CASSPLLTYGYTF. As DNA, the CDR3 is TGTGCCAGCAGTCCCCTTCTCACCTATGGCTACACCTTC.

With respect to this clone: Other DNA sequences from this sample encode an identical CDR3 as well. The chain couples TRBV9 to TRBJ2-7; D call uncertain. The CDR3 loop spans 13 amino acids. Between the trimmed V and J ends, which lost 0 bases and 0 bases, there was a span of 4 bases. Looked up from germline, CDR1 is SGDLS and CDR2 is YYNGEE. CDR3 region: CASSVEGSYEQYF. For the CDR3, the DNA is TGTGCCAGCAGCGTAGAAGGCTCCTACGAGCAGTACTTC.

This chain connects TRBV13 to TRBJ2-2; 11 bases match TRBD1. Losses at the gene ends were 1 base for V and 6 bases for J; bases not matched to a gene: 4. There are 16 residues in the CDR3. The V gene's germline CDR1 is PRHDT and CDR2 FYEKMQ (reference sequence). CDR3 amino acids: CASSLVGQGGSGELFF. CDR3 DNA: TGTGCCAGCAGCTTAGTGGGACAGGGGGGGTCCGGGGAGCTGTTTTTT. The variable domain in full, completed from reference TRBV13 and TRBJ2-2, reads AAGVIQSPRHLIKEKRETATLKCYPIPRHDTVYWYQQGPGQDPQFLISFYEKMQSDKGSIPDRFSAQQFSDYHSELNMSSLELGDSALYFCASSLVGQGGSGELFFGEGSRLTVL.

CDR3 in amino acids: CASGPFGQFF. CDR3 nucleotide sequence: TGTGCTAGTGGCCCCTTTGGGCAGTTCTTC. The genes are TRBV12-5 and TRBJ2-1; D gene ambiguous. The V end was cut by 6 bases, the J end by 12 bases, with 9 bases between. The CDR3 has 10 residues. Germline assignment: CDR1 LGHNT and CDR2 FRNRAP.

The chain recombines TRBV28 with TRBJ1-5; D call uncertain. The CDR3 loop spans 17 amino acids. Germline loops: CDR1 MDHEN, CDR2 SYDVKM. Trimming pared 8 bases from V and 0 bases from J, leaving 20 bases between. CDR3 in DNA: TGTGCCAGCTGTTCCGGGGTGGACGGACTTAGCAATCAGCCCCAGCATTTT. It encodes CASCSGVDGLSNQPQHF. Filled out from reference TRBV28 and TRBJ1-5, the complete variable domain reads DVKVTQSSRYLVKRTGEKVFLECVQDMDHENMFWYRQDPGLGLRLIYFSYDVKMKEKGDIPEGYSVSREKKERFSLILESASTNQTSMYLCASCSGVDGLSNQPQHFGDGTRLSIL.

The CDR3 DNA is TGTGCCAGCAGCTTATTGGGGACGGACTCCTACGAGCAGTACTTC. It specifies CASSLLGTDSYEQYF. The chain links TRBV7-8 to TRBJ2-7; possibly TRBD1 or TRBD2 for D (5 bases each). The V and J ends lost 2 bases and 0 bases respectively, with 11 bases between them. This CDR3 has 15 residues. Germline V CDR1 and CDR2: SGHVS, FQNEAQ.

The chain uses TRBV30 and TRBJ2-6; 7 nucleotides line up with TRBD1. Germline lookup yields CDR1 GTSNPN and CDR2 SVGIG (reference sequence). Trimming at V came to 5 bases and at J to 2 bases, leaving 3 bases not matched to a gene. This CDR3 is built from 14 residues. As DNA, the CDR3 is TGTGCCTGGGATCAGGGGGCTGGGGCCAACGTCCTGACTTTC. It yields the protein CAWDQGAGANVLTF.